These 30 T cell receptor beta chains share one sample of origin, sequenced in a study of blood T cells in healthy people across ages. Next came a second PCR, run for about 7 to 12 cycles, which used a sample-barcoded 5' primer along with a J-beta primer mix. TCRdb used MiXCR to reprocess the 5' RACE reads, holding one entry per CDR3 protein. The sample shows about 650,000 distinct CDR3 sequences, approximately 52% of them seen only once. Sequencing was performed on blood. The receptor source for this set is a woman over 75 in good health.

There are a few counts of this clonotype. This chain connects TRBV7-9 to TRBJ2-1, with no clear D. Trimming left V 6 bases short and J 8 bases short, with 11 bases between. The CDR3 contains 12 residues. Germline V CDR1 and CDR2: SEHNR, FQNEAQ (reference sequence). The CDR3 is CASSPPGYEQFF. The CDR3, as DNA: TGTGCCAGCAGTCCCCCAGGCTATGAGCAGTTCTTC.

CDR3 sequence: CSVRTSTYEQYF. In DNA form, the CDR3 reads TGCAGCGTCCGGACTAGCACCTACGAGCAGTACTTC. This chain links TRBV29-1 with TRBJ2-7; TRBD2 agrees at 8 bases. Germline CDR1 and CDR2: SQVTM and ANQGSEA. The ends lost 6 bases at V and 2 bases at J; junction bases unmatched: 3. The CDR3 consists of 12 residues.

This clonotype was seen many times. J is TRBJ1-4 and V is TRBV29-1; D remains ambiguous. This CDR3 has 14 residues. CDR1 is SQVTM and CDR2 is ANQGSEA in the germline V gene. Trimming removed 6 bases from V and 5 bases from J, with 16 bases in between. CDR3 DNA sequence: TGCAGCGTGCAAAAAGGGCAGCAGAATGAAAAACTGTTTTTT. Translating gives CSVQKGQQNEKLFF. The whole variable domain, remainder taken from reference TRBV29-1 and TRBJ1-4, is SAVISQKPSRDICQRGTSLTIQCQVDSQVTMMFWYRQQPGQSLTLIATANQGSEATYESGFVIDKFPISRPNLTFSTLTVSNMSPEDSSIYLCSVQKGQQNEKLFFGSGTQLSVL.

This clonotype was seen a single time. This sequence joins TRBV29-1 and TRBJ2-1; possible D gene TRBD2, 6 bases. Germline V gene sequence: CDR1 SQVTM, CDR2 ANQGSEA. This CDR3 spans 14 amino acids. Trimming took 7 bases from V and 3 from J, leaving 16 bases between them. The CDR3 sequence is CSGHLALHYNEQFF. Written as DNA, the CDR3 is TGCAGCGGACATCTAGCGCTACACTACAATGAGCAGTTCTTC.

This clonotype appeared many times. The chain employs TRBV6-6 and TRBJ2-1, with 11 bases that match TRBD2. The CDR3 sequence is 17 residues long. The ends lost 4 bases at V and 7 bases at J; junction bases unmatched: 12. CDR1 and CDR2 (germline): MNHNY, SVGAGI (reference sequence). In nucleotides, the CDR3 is TGTGCCAGCAGTTGGGTAGCGGGAGGGACTCTGGTTAATGAGCAGTTCTTC. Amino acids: CASSWVAGGTLVNEQFF.

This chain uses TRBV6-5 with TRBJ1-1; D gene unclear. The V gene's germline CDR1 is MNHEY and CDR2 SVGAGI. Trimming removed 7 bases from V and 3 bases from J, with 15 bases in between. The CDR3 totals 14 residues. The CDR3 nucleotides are TGTGCCAGCAACCACCCGGGGTTGGACACTGAAGCTTTCTTT. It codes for CASNHPGLDTEAFF.

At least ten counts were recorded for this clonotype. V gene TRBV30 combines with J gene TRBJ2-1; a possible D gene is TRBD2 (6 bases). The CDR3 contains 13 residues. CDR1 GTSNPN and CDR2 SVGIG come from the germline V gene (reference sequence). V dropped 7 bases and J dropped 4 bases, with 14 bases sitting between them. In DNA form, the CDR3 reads TGTGCCTCGGGACTTGGAGCGTACAATGAGCAGTTCTTC. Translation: CASGLGAYNEQFF.

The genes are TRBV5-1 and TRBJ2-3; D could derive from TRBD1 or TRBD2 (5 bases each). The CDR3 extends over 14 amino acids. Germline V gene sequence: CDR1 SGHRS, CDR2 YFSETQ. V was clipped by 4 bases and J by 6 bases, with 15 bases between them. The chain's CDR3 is CASSVGPVGDTQYF. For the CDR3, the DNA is TGCGCCAGCAGCGTGGGACCGGTCGGGGATACGCAGTATTTT.

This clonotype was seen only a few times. CDR3 nucleotides: TGTGCCAGCGGCGGGGGAAACACAGATACGCAGTATTTT. As protein: CASGGGNTDTQYF. The chain uses TRBV4-2 and TRBJ2-3; 7 bases align to TRBD2. Germline CDR1 LGHNA, CDR2 YNFKEQ. CDR3 length: 13 amino acids. Germline trimming cut 8 bases from V and 2 bases from J; bases unmatched to any gene: 4.

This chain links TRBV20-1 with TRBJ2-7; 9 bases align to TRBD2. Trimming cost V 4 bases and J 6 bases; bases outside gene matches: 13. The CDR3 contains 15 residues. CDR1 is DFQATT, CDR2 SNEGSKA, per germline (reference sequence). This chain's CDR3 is CSAIRSGLAVSEQYF. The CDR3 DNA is TGCAGTGCTATCCGCTCGGGACTAGCTGTTTCCGAGCAGTACTTC.

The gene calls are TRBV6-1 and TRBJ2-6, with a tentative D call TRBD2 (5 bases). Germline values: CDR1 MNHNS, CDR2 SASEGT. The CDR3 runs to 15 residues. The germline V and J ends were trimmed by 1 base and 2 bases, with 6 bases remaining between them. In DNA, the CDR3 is TGTGCCAGCAGTGAAGTCGGGGCTGGGGCCAACGTCCTGACTTTC. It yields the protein CASSEVGAGANVLTF.

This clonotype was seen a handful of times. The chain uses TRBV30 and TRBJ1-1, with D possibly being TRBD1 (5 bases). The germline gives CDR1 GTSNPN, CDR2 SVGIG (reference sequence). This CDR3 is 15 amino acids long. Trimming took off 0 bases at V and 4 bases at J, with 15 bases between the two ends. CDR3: CAWSVGTGRRTEAFF. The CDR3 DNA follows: TGTGCCTGGAGTGTAGGGACGGGGCGGCGCACTGAAGCTTTCTTT.

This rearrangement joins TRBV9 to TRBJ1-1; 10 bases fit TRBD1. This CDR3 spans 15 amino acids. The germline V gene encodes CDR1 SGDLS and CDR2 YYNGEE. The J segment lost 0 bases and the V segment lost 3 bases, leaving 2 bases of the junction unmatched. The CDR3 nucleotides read TGTGCCAGCAGCGAGACAGGGGGCTTGAACACTGAAGCTTTCTTT. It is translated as CASSETGGLNTEAFF.

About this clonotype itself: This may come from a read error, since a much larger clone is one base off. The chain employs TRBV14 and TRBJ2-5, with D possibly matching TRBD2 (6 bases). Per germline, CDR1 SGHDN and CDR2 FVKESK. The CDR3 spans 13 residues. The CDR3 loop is CARSHWRDETQYF. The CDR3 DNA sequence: TGTGCCCGCAGCCATTGGAGGGATGAGACCCAGTACTTC.

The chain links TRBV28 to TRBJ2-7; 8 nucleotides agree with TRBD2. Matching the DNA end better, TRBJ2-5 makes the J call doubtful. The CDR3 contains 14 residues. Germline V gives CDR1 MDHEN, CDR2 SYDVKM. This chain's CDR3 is CASSFPGRVETQYF. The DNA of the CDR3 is TGTGCCAGCAGTTTCCCCGGGAGGGTGGAGACCCAGTACTTC.

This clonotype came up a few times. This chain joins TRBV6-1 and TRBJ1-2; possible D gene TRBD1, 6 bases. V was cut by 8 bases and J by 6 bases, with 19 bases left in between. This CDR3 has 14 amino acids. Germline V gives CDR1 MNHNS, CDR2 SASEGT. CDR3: CASSIRGQPNGYTF. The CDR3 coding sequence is TGTGCCAGCTCCATTCGGGGACAACCTAATGGCTACACCTTC.

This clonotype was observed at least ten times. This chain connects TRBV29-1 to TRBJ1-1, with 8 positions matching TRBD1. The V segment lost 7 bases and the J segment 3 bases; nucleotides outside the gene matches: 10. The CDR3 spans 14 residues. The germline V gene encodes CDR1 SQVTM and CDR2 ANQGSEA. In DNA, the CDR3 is TGCAGCGCCTCAGGGGGCAGTGCCTACACTGAAGCTTTCTTT. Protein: CSASGGSAYTEAFF. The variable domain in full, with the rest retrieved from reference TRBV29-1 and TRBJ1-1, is SAVISQKPSRDICQRGTSLTIQCQVDSQVTMMFWYRQQPGQSLTLIATANQGSEATYESGFVIDKFPISRPNLTFSTLTVSNMSPEDSSIYLCSASGGSAYTEAFFGQGTRLTVV.

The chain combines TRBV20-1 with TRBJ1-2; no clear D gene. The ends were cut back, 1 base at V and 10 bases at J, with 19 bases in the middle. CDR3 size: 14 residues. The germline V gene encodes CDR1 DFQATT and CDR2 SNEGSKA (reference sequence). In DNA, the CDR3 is TGCAGTGCTAGAGGTCCGATCGTGGCTGGAGACTACACCTTC. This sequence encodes CSARGPIVAGDYTF.

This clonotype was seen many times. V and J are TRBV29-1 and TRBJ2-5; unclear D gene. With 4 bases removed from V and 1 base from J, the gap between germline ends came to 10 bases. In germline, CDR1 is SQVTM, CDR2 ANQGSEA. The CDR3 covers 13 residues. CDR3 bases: TGCAGCGTTGGGCCAGCTACCCAAGAGACCCAGTACTTC. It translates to CSVGPATQETQYF.

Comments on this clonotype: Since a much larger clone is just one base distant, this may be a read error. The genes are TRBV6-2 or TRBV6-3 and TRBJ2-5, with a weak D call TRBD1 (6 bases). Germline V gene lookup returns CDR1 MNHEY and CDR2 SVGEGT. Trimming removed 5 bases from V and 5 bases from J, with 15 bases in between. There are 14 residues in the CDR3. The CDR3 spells CASSLDRRRETQYF. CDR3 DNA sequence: TGTGCCAGCAGTCTCGACAGGAGGCGCGAGACCCAGTACTTC.

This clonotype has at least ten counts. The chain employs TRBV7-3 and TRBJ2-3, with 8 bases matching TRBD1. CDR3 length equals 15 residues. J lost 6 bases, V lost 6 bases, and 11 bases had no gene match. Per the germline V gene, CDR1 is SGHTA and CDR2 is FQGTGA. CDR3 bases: TGTGCCAGCAGTCGGAGCCAGGGGGCGATGGATACGCAGTATTTT. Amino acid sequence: CASSRSQGAMDTQYF.

The CDR3 protein is CASSYGSGGLFYEQYF. CDR3 nucleotides: TGTGCCAGCAGCTACGGGTCCGGGGGACTATTCTACGAGCAGTACTTC. The chain employs TRBV11-1 and TRBJ2-7; 7 bases map to TRBD2. The germline gives CDR1 SGHAT, CDR2 FQDESV (reference sequence). The CDR3 totals 16 residues. The V gene end was trimmed by 4 bases and the J gene end by 3 bases; junction bases not matched to a gene: 12.

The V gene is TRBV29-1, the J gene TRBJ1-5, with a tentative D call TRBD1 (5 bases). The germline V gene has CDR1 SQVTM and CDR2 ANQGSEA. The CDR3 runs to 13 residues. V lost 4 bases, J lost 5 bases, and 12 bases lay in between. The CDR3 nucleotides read TGCAGCGTTGGGGACGGGAAAGATCAGCCCCAGCATTTT. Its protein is CSVGDGKDQPQHF. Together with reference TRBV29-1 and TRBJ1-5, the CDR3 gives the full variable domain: SAVISQKPSRDICQRGTSLTIQCQVDSQVTMMFWYRQQPGQSLTLIATANQGSEATYESGFVIDKFPISRPNLTFSTLTVSNMSPEDSSIYLCSVGDGKDQPQHFGDGTRLSIL.

The CDR3 loop is CASSAGVHEQYF. The CDR3 bases are TGTGCCAGCAGTGCAGGGGTCCACGAGCAGTACTTC. V and J are TRBV12-3 or TRBV12-4 and TRBJ2-7, with D possibly being TRBD1 (6 bases). CDR3 length: 12 residues. Trimming took off 5 bases at V and 5 bases at J, with 10 bases between the two ends.

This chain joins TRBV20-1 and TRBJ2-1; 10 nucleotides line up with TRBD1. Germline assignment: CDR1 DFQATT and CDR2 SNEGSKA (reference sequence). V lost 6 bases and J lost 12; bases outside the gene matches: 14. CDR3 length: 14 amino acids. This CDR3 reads CSARPGQGSGWQFF. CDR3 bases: TGCAGTGCCAGGCCGGGACAGGGGTCGGGCTGGCAGTTCTTC.

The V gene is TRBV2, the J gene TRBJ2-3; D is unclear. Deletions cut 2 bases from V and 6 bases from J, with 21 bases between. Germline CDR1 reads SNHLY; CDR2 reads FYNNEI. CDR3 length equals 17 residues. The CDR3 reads CASSETLIEALGDTQYF. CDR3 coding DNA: TGTGCCAGCAGTGAAACGCTTATAGAAGCGTTGGGGGATACGCAGTATTTT.

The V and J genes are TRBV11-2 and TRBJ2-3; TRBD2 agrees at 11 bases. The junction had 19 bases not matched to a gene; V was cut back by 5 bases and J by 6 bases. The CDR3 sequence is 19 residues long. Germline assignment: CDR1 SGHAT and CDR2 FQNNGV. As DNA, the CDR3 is TGTGCCAGCAGCGGGGCGACTAGCGGGAACGAAGCTCGTCCCGATACGCAGTATTTT. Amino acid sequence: CASSGATSGNEARPDTQYF.

The CDR3 DNA reads as TGCAGCGGTGCCGGGAGGGCCTACAATGAGCAGTTCTTC. The encoded protein is CSGAGRAYNEQFF. The chain employs TRBV29-1 and TRBJ2-1; 8 bases map to TRBD2. CDR3 size: 13 residues. V was clipped by 7 bases and J by 2 bases; unmatched bases: 4. Germline V gene lookup returns CDR1 SQVTM and CDR2 ANQGSEA.

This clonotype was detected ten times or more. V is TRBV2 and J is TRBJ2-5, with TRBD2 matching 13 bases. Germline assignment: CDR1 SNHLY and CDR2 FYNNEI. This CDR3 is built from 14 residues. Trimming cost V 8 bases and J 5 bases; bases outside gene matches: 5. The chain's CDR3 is CASGTSGAQETQYF. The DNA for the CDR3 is TGTGCCAGCGGGACTAGCGGGGCCCAGGAGACCCAGTACTTC.

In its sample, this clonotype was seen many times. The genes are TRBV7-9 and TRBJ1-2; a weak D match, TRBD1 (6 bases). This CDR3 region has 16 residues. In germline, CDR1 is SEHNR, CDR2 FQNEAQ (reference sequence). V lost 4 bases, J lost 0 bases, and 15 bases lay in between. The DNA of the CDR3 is TGTGCCAGCAGCTACCGGGTGGGGGGCTCTAACTATGGCTACACCTTC. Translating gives CASSYRVGGSNYGYTF.